The 20 T cell receptor beta chains below come from one sample, sequenced in a study of tumor-infiltrating lymphocytes in localized non-small cell lung cancer (dated by TCRdb to the early 2020s). The library was obtained by the immunoSEQ multiplex PCR assay. TCRdb stores this immuneACCESS table with in-frame sequences only. Part of the clones is absent; in the studies checked, under half of the shortfall reflects unresolved V genes, and no reason is known for the rest. Present in this sample are about 13,000 clones, approximately 85% of which were seen just once. The ten largest clones capture around 13% of the sample. Sequenced input: lung tumor tissue. Receptor source: a human donor with non-small cell lung cancer.

The chain is built from TRBV5-6 and TRBJ1-2, with D possibly matching TRBD1 (6 bases). Germline V lookup: CDR1 SGHDT, CDR2 YYEEEE. The CDR3 consists of 14 residues. V was shortened by 3 bases and J by 2 bases, with 11 bases between the two germline ends. DNA for the CDR3: TGTGCCAGCAGCTGGCAGGGGACCAACTATGGCTACACCTTC. Translated: CASSWQGTNYGYTF. The full variable domain, in which reference TRBV5-6 and TRBJ1-2 provide the parts outside the CDR3, is DAGVTQSPTHLIKTRGQQVTLRCSPKSGHDTVSWYQQALGQGPQFIFQYYEEEERQRGNFPDRFSGHQFPNYSSELNVNALLLGDSALYLCASSWQGTNYGYTFGSGTRLTVV.

The gene calls are TRBV25-1 and TRBJ2-6, with 9 bases aligning to TRBD2. CDR3 size: 18 residues. Looked up from germline, CDR1 is MGHDK and CDR2 is SYGVNS. With V trimmed by 8 bases and J by 0 bases, 11 bases remained unmatched. The CDR3 nucleotides are TGTGCCAGCCTAAGACTAGCGGAGCTTTTCTCTGGGGCCAACGTCCTGACTTTC. Translation: CASLRLAELFSGANVLTF. Variable domain in full (rest from reference TRBV25-1 and TRBJ2-6): EADIYQTPRYLVIGTGKKITLECSQTMGHDKMYWYQQDPGMELHLIHYSYGVNSTEKGDLSSESTVSRIRTEHFPLTLESARPSHTSQYLCASLRLAELFSGANVLTFGAGSRLTVL.

V usage is TRBV21-1 and J usage is TRBJ2-7; no DNA check was done on the table's D call, TRBD1. TRBV21-1 is flagged as a pseudogene. The CDR3 spans 13 residues. This CDR3 reads CASSDPGLRAQYF. The CDR3 DNA is TGTGCCAGCAGCGATCCAGGGTTAAGGGCGCAGTACTTC.

The chain is built from TRBV9 and TRBJ2-1, with D perhaps being TRBD1 or TRBD2 (5 bases each). The ends were cut back, 0 bases at V and 5 bases at J, with 12 bases in the middle. CDR3 length: 15 amino acids. Germline V gene data show CDR1 as SGDLS and CDR2 as YYNGEE. DNA for the CDR3: TGTGCCAGCAGCGTAGAAGGGACCTTAAACAATGAGCAGTTCTTC. The encoded protein is CASSVEGTLNNEQFF.

The chain joins TRBV14 to TRBJ2-3; weak D call: TRBD1 (6 bases). Germline V lookup: CDR1 SGHDN, CDR2 FVKESK. The CDR3 is 9 residues long. Trimming shortened V by 7 bases and J by 11 bases, and 7 bases separated the two germline ends. DNA for the CDR3: TGTGCCAGCAAGGGACAGCAGTATTTT. Amino acid sequence: CASKGQQYF.

CDR3 sequence: CASSFPNYGYTF. CDR3 coding DNA: TGTGCCAGCAGCTTTCCAAACTATGGCTACACCTTC. This chain uses TRBV7-2 with TRBJ1-2; D uncertain. This CDR3 region has 12 residues. Trimming took 3 bases from V and 2 from J, leaving 4 bases between them. The V gene's germline CDR1 is SGHTA and CDR2 FQGNSA.

This clone occurred once. The chain carries TRBV7-9 and TRBJ1-5, with a weak D call TRBD1 (5 bases). This CDR3 has 17 residues. Trimming stripped 4 bases from V and 0 bases from J, with 16 bases between. Germline-derived CDR1 and CDR2 are SEHNR and FQNEAQ (reference sequence). The CDR3 DNA follows: TGTGCCAGCAGCTCCCTGGGGCCTGGAAATAGCAATCAGCCCCAGCATTTT. Protein sequence: CASSSLGPGNSNQPQHF.

The chain is built from TRBV19 and TRBJ1-1; D is ambiguous. The CDR3 covers 14 residues. V was cut by 6 bases and J by 0 bases, with 11 bases left in between. The germline V gene encodes CDR1 LNHDA and CDR2 SQIVND (reference sequence). CDR3: CASRRPAMNTEAFF. The CDR3 region has the DNA TGTGCCAGTAGGAGGCCAGCGATGAACACTGAAGCTTTCTTT.

This rearrangement joins TRBV6-6 to TRBJ2-7, with D perhaps matching TRBD1 (8 bases). From germline, CDR1 is MNHNY and CDR2 SVGAGI (reference sequence). The CDR3 has 14 amino acids. V was shortened by 4 bases and J by 5 bases, with 15 bases between the two germline ends. DNA for the CDR3: TGTGCCAGCAGTTTCCGACAGGGGAGGGACGAGCAGTACTTC. As protein: CASSFRQGRDEQYF.

The CDR3 DNA is TGTGCCAGCAGTTATGGGGGGGTCGGCACTGAAGCTTTCTTT. Translating it yields CASSYGGVGTEAFF. The chain links TRBV28 to TRBJ1-1, with D tentatively TRBD1 (5 bases). The V gene lost 4 bases and the J gene lost 4 bases, with 13 bases spanning the gap. This CDR3 is 14 amino acids long. CDR1 is MDHEN, CDR2 SYDVKM, per germline.

The CDR3 nucleotides are TGTGCCAGCAGTGGGGTGGCGGGAGGGCACAAAAACATTCAGTACTTC. Amino acids: CASSGVAGGHKNIQYF. V gene TRBV28 combines with J gene TRBJ2-4, with TRBD2 matching over 9 bases. Unmatched junction bases numbered 8, after V lost 5 bases and J lost 3 bases. This CDR3 is 16 amino acids long. Germline values: CDR1 MDHEN, CDR2 SYDVKM.

The rearrangement links TRBV2 to TRBJ2-6; 8 nucleotides agree with TRBD1. CDR1 and CDR2 (germline): SNHLY, FYNNEI. This CDR3 region has 16 residues. Losses at the gene ends were 4 bases for V and 0 bases for J; bases not matched to a gene: 2. The CDR3, as DNA: TGTGCCAGCAGTGTGGGGACAGGCTCTGGGGCCAACGTCCTGACTTTC. It translates to CASSVGTGSGANVLTF.

The V gene is TRBV18, the J gene TRBJ1-1; weak D call: TRBD1 (5 bases). The CDR3 length is 15 residues. Trimming pared 6 bases from V and 1 base from J, leaving 15 bases between. Per the germline V gene, CDR1 is KGHSH and CDR2 is LQKENI. DNA for the CDR3: TGTGCCAGCTCTCTAACCCGGGACGGGAACACTGAAGCTTTCTTT. This codes for CASSLTRDGNTEAFF.

This clone has just one count. The CDR3 spells CASSLALGGGNYEQYF. CDR3 in DNA: TGTGCCAGCAGCTTAGCCTTAGGGGGCGGAAACTACGAGCAGTACTTC. This chain joins TRBV7-2 and TRBJ2-7, with 7 positions matching TRBD1. The trim removed 0 bases at V and 3 bases at J, leaving 8 bases unmatched. CDR3 length: 16 residues. Germline V lookup: CDR1 SGHTA, CDR2 FQGNSA.

The CDR3 region has the DNA TGCGCCAGCAGCCAAGAGACCGGGACAGGGTATGGCTACACCTTC. It yields the protein CASSQETGTGYGYTF. This chain links TRBV4-3 with TRBJ1-2; 9 bases are shared with TRBD1. The junction had 4 bases not matched to a gene; V was cut back by 0 bases and J by 5 bases. The germline V gene has CDR1 LGHNA and CDR2 YSLEER. The CDR3 totals 15 residues.

This clone was detected only a few times. The rearrangement uses TRBV6-5 and TRBJ2-7; D not resolved. CDR3 length equals 11 residues. Trimming took off 5 bases at V and 3 bases at J, with 5 bases between the two ends. The V gene's germline CDR1 is MNHEY and CDR2 SVGAGI. The chain's CDR3 is CASSGYYEQYF. The CDR3 DNA follows: TGTGCCAGCAGTGGCTACTACGAGCAGTACTTC.

In its sample, this clone ranks as medium-sized. V is TRBV2 and J is TRBJ2-5; perhaps TRBD1 as D (6 bases). The germline V and J ends were trimmed by 1 base and 4 bases, with 10 bases remaining between them. This CDR3 spans 14 amino acids. Germline V gives CDR1 SNHLY, CDR2 FYNNEI. CDR3: CASSEEGHVETQYF. DNA for the CDR3: TGTGCCAGCAGTGAAGAGGGACACGTAGAGACCCAGTACTTC.

This chain links TRBV27 with TRBJ2-7; D might be TRBD1 (5 bases). V was shortened by 0 bases and J by 1 base, with 13 bases between the two germline ends. Germline V gene data show CDR1 as MNHEY and CDR2 as SMNVEV (reference sequence). The CDR3 covers 16 residues. The CDR3 here is CASSLSWPTGSYEQYF. The CDR3 DNA is TGTGCCAGCAGTTTATCGTGGCCCACAGGTTCCTACGAGCAGTACTTC.

The chain is built from TRBV30 and TRBJ1-2; no firm D call. Germline V CDR1 and CDR2: GTSNPN, SVGIG (reference sequence). The V end was cut by 5 bases, the J end by 5 bases, with 9 bases between. The CDR3 has 11 amino acids. CDR3 sequence (DNA): TGTGCCTGGCGAGTCGCATATGGCTACACCTTC. It translates to CAWRVAYGYTF.

The chain employs TRBV30 and TRBJ1-6; weak D call: TRBD1 (5 bases). Germline V lookup: CDR1 GTSNPN, CDR2 SVGIG (reference sequence). Between the trimmed V and J ends, which lost 0 bases and 9 bases, there was a span of 12 bases. There are 14 residues in the CDR3. CDR3 protein: CAWSVPGIASPLHF. CDR3 in DNA: TGTGCCTGGAGTGTACCAGGGATCGCTTCACCCCTCCACTTT.